The TCR beta chain under discussion was sequenced for a study of OX40 agonist ivuxolimab in advanced cancers. Blood specimens came from baseline, cycle 4 day 1, and cycle 7 day 1. This table comes from immunoSEQ multiplex PCR, and its TCRdb copy is limited to in-frame clones, with some not included. Among about 75,000 clones, 85% were seen once, and the ten largest hold roughly 15%. Sequencing was performed on CD4+ or CD8+ T cells sorted from blood, taken in a trial of the OX40 agonist ivuxolimab. The sequence came from an adult with an advanced solid tumor such as melanoma, head and neck, liver or kidney cancer.

The CDR3 DNA reads as TGTGCCAGCAGCTTAGGAATGGACAGCGAGCAGTACTTC. This translates into CASSLGMDSEQYF. V gene TRBV7-9 combines with J gene TRBJ2-7, with D maybe TRBD1 (6 bases). The CDR3 spans 13 residues. Trimming removed 1 base at V and 6 bases at J, with 10 bases between. In germline, CDR1 is SEHNR, CDR2 FQNEAQ (reference sequence). The full variable domain, in which reference TRBV7-9 and TRBJ2-7 provide the parts outside the CDR3, is DTGVSQNPRHKITKRGQNVTFRCDPISEHNRLYWYRQTLGQGPEFLTYFQNEAQLEKSRLLSDRFSAERPKGSFSTLEIQRTEQGDSAMYLCASSLGMDSEQYFGPGTRLTVT.